Each of the 29 T cell receptor beta chains below was sequenced from the same sample in a study. TCRdb itself ran the RT-PCR reads through MiXCR, one entry per CDR3 protein. The sample lists more than 550,000 distinct CDR3 sequences; 14% were seen once. Sequenced sample: memory CD4+ T cells from blood. The receptors shown here come from a female donor in good health, serving as a healthy control.

This chain connects TRBV6-4 to TRBJ2-3; D may be TRBD1 (6 bases). The germline V gene encodes CDR1 MRHNA and CDR2 SNTAGT. The CDR3 has 13 amino acids. Trimming took off 6 bases at V and 3 bases at J, with 10 bases between the two ends. The CDR3 DNA follows: TGTGCCAGCAGCGCAGGGGTTACAGATACGCAGTATTTT. Translation: CASSAGVTDTQYF.

The rearrangement joins TRBV4-2 to TRBJ2-7; D is ambiguous. This CDR3 has 16 amino acids. Trimming removed 0 bases from V and 3 bases from J, with 15 bases in between. Germline CDR1 reads LGHNA; CDR2 reads YNFKEQ. The DNA of the CDR3 is TGTGCCAGCAGCCAAGATCGAGGAGTAGCTTACTACGAGCAGTACTTC. It codes for CASSQDRGVAYYEQYF.

This sequence joins TRBV7-2 and TRBJ1-2; 7 bases fit TRBD1. Germline CDR1 reads SGHTA; CDR2 reads FQGNSA. The length of the CDR3 is 16 residues. With 6 bases clipped from V and 7 bases from J, the junction kept 17 bases outside the gene matches. CDR3 sequence reads: CASSRDSGTVRGGYTF. The CDR3 nucleotides read TGTGCCAGCAGTCGGGACAGCGGCACTGTCCGGGGTGGCTACACCTTC.

The chain combines TRBV7-9 with TRBJ1-4, with D perhaps matching TRBD1 (5 bases). V was trimmed by 4 bases and J by 5 bases, leaving 14 bases between them. The CDR3 extends over 15 amino acids. Germline CDR1 and CDR2: SEHNR and FQNEAQ (reference sequence). The CDR3 is CASSYGTAENEKLFF. In DNA, the CDR3 is TGTGCCAGCAGCTATGGGACGGCGGAAAATGAAAAACTGTTTTTT.

This chain joins TRBV25-1 and TRBJ2-1; tentatively, D is TRBD1 (5 bases). This CDR3 has 16 residues. Per germline, CDR1 MGHDK and CDR2 SYGVNS. Trimming cost V 5 bases and J 0 bases, with 14 bases left between them. CDR3: CASSRSGFHSYNEQFF. In nucleotides, the CDR3 is TGTGCCAGCAGTAGGTCAGGGTTCCACTCCTACAATGAGCAGTTCTTC.

The chain links TRBV4-2 to TRBJ2-7, with D possibly matching TRBD2 (5 bases). Trimming removed 2 bases from V and 0 bases from J, with 14 bases in between. The length of the CDR3 is 16 residues. Germline V gene sequence: CDR1 LGHNA, CDR2 YNFKEQ. CDR3 sequence (DNA): TGTGCCAGCAGCCAATCCCCGAAAACTAGCTCCTACGAGCAGTACTTC. It specifies CASSQSPKTSSYEQYF.

This clonotype was counted between two and nine times. The CDR3 bases are TGCAGTGTACCTTGGTTAACTGAAGCTTTCTTT. Protein: CSVPWLTEAFF. The chain links TRBV20-1 to TRBJ1-1, with D hard to call. Germline CDR1 is DFQATT and CDR2 is SNEGSKA (reference sequence). Deletions cut 7 bases from V and 5 bases from J, with 11 bases between. CDR3 length equals 11 residues.

This clonotype came up many times. The V gene is TRBV12-3 or TRBV12-4, the J gene TRBJ1-1, with TRBD1 as a possible D gene (6 bases). There are 15 residues in the CDR3. The V and J ends lost 8 bases and 0 bases respectively, with 16 bases between them. The CDR3 DNA reads as TGTGCCAGCGTCCCGGGGGCTCACATGAACACTGAAGCTTTCTTT. Its protein product is CASVPGAHMNTEAFF.

There are a few counts of this clonotype. The chain employs TRBV27 and TRBJ2-5, with D possibly matching TRBD2 (5 bases). The CDR3 runs 15 residues. Germline V gene sequence: CDR1 MNHEY, CDR2 SMNVEV (reference sequence). Trimming removed 6 bases at V and 6 bases at J, with 20 bases between. In DNA form, the CDR3 reads TGTGCCAGCAGAGCAACCTGGGAGATGGCCAAGACCCAGTACTTC. This encodes CASRATWEMAKTQYF.

Many counts were recorded for this clonotype. The chain couples TRBV20-1 to TRBJ2-3; 9 bases are a match to TRBD2. The V gene end was trimmed by 6 bases and the J gene end by 7 bases; junction bases not matched to a gene: 8. The CDR3 runs 13 residues. CDR1 is DFQATT, CDR2 SNEGSKA, per germline (reference sequence). CDR3 nucleotides: TGCAGTGCACCCGCGGGAGGGCCATATACGCAGTATTTT. Translating gives CSAPAGGPYTQYF.

This clonotype was observed a handful of times. The genes are TRBV6-2 or TRBV6-3 and TRBJ1-5, with D perhaps TRBD1 (6 bases). CDR1 and CDR2 from the germline V gene are MNHEY and SVGEGT. The CDR3 extends over 13 amino acids. V lost 6 bases and J 10 bases, leaving 16 bases between the germline ends. In nucleotides, the CDR3 is TGTGCCAGCAGCCTAGGACAGCCCGCTCCCCAGCATTTT. Translation: CASSLGQPAPQHF.

The chain joins TRBV6-1 to TRBJ2-1, with 7 bases matching TRBD1. V lost 6 bases, J lost 0 bases, and 5 bases stayed unmatched. Germline V gene data show CDR1 as MNHNS and CDR2 as SASEGT. The CDR3 consists of 15 residues. The CDR3 here is CASSVTGNSYNEQFF. DNA for the CDR3: TGTGCCAGCAGCGTGACAGGGAACTCCTACAATGAGCAGTTCTTC.

This clonotype was seen a handful of times. The chain is built from TRBV6-6 and TRBJ2-1; 9 bases fit TRBD2. Trimming removed 2 bases from V and 8 bases from J; junction bases left unmatched: 10. Germline values: CDR1 MNHNY, CDR2 SVGAGI (reference sequence). This CDR3 spans 16 amino acids. In DNA form, the CDR3 reads TGTGCCAGCAGTTACAGAGGGCTAGCGGGGTTTGATGAGCAGTTCTTC. Amino acids: CASSYRGLAGFDEQFF.

In its sample, this clonotype was seen once. The V gene is TRBV7-3, the J gene TRBJ1-1, with TRBD1 as a possible D gene (5 bases). This CDR3 contains 14 residues. The V end was cut by 6 bases, the J end by 1 base, with 12 bases between. Germline loops: CDR1 SGHTA, CDR2 FQGTGA. The DNA for the CDR3 is TGTGCCAGCAGTATGACAGAGGGGAACACTGAAGCTTTCTTT. The encoded protein is CASSMTEGNTEAFF.

This clonotype was detected only a few times. The rearrangement links TRBV12-3 or TRBV12-4 to TRBJ2-7, with 10 bases matching TRBD2. V shed 6 bases and J 7 bases; nucleotides not matched to a gene: 9. This CDR3 comprises 14 residues. The CDR3 DNA is TGTGCCAGCAGAGCGGGAGGGGGGGCTCGGGAGCAGTACTTC. Its translation: CASRAGGGAREQYF.

The chain links TRBV12-3 or TRBV12-4 to TRBJ2-3; D is undetermined. V was trimmed by 0 bases and J by 3 bases, leaving 16 bases between them. This CDR3 has 17 residues. The CDR3 sequence is CASSLASRLASTDTQYF. The CDR3 region has the DNA TGTGCCAGCAGTTTAGCGAGCCGTTTGGCGTCTACAGATACGCAGTATTTT.

This clonotype was picked up a small number of times. This chain uses TRBV6-4 with TRBJ1-6, with D perhaps matching TRBD1 (6 bases). The CDR3 length is 15 residues. CDR1 and CDR2 from the germline V gene are MRHNA and SNTAGT. Trimming stripped 3 bases from V and 7 bases from J, with 13 bases between. The CDR3 DNA is TGTGCCAGCAGTGATCAGGGGACCGCGAATTCACCCCTCCACTTT. Its translation is CASSDQGTANSPLHF.

This clonotype was seen a handful of times. The gene calls are TRBV3-1 and TRBJ2-2; 10 bases agree with TRBD2. CDR1 and CDR2 (germline): LGHDT, YNNKEL (reference sequence). There are 16 residues in the CDR3. Trimming removed 4 bases from V and 4 bases from J; junction bases left unmatched: 6. CDR3 in amino acids: CASSRAGTSVTGELFF. The CDR3 region has the DNA TGTGCCAGCAGCCGGGCCGGGACTAGCGTCACCGGGGAGCTGTTTTTT.

This clonotype was seen at least ten times. This rearrangement joins TRBV6-6 to TRBJ1-3, with D hard to call. Germline V lookup: CDR1 MNHNY, CDR2 SVGAGI (reference sequence). V gave up 0 bases and J gave up 3 bases, with 18 bases separating them. The CDR3 is 18 residues long. CDR3 sequence reads: CASSYSNVGPVYGNTIYF. The CDR3, as DNA: TGTGCCAGCAGTTACTCGAACGTAGGACCTGTGTATGGAAACACCATATATTTT.

This clonotype was recorded many times. V is TRBV6-5 and J is TRBJ1-1; no reliable D call. The germline CDR1 and CDR2 sequences are MNHEY and SVGAGI. The CDR3 is made up of 14 amino acids. V was shortened by 5 bases and J by 1 base, with 11 bases between the two germline ends. The chain's CDR3 is CASSATWGNTEAFF. DNA of the CDR3: TGTGCCAGCAGTGCCACCTGGGGGAACACTGAAGCTTTCTTT.

The rearrangement uses TRBV30 and TRBJ1-1; D is perhaps TRBD1 (5 bases). V lost 3 bases and J 3 bases, leaving 11 bases between the germline ends. The germline V gene encodes CDR1 GTSNPN and CDR2 SVGIG (reference sequence). The CDR3 extends over 13 amino acids. The CDR3 is CAWSLRGDTEAFF. CDR3 coding DNA: TGTGCCTGGAGCCTGCGGGGGGACACTGAAGCTTTCTTT.

At least ten counts were recorded for this clonotype. This sequence joins TRBV7-3 and TRBJ1-2, with 8 nucleotides matching TRBD1. The CDR3 is made up of 14 amino acids. V was pared by 5 bases and J by 4 bases, with 6 bases of the junction left unmatched. Germline CDR1 is SGHTA and CDR2 is FQGTGA. The DNA of the CDR3 is TGTGCCAGCAGCAAAGACAGGGGAGGCTATGGCTACACCTTC. Its translation: CASSKDRGGYGYTF.

This clonotype has only a few counts. This chain uses TRBV24-1 with TRBJ2-7; 7 bases align to TRBD1. V gave up 2 bases and J gave up 3 bases; unmatched junction bases: 9. This CDR3 comprises 16 residues. The germline V gene encodes CDR1 KGHDR and CDR2 SFDVKD. The CDR3 reads CATSDSPGQRIYEQYF. The DNA of the CDR3 is TGTGCCACCAGTGATTCCCCGGGACAGAGGATCTACGAGCAGTACTTC.

The V and J genes are TRBV20-1 and TRBJ1-5; 7 positions agree with TRBD1. This CDR3 has 16 residues. Per germline, CDR1 DFQATT and CDR2 SNEGSKA (reference sequence). With V trimmed by 3 bases and J by 4 bases, 12 bases remained unmatched. In DNA, the CDR3 is TGCAGTGCTAGTGGTGCACAGGGGCTTTCTAATCAGCCCCAGCATTTT. This gives the protein CSASGAQGLSNQPQHF.

In this sample, this clonotype turned up many times. This rearrangement joins TRBV10-3 to TRBJ1-4; D possibly corresponds to TRBD1 (5 bases). V was trimmed by 0 bases and J by 6 bases, leaving 11 bases between them. CDR1 and CDR2 from the germline V gene are ENHRY and SYGVKD. There are 15 residues in the CDR3. Here the CDR3 DNA reads TGTGCCATCAGTGAGTCCGGGGGTGGATATGAAAAACTGTTTTTT. This gives the protein CAISESGGGYEKLFF.

This clonotype was counted many times. This chain uses TRBV6-1 with TRBJ1-1; no clear D. The germline CDR1 and CDR2 sequences are MNHNS and SASEGT. The CDR3 length is 12 residues. Deletions cut 3 bases from V and 1 base from J, with 3 bases between. The CDR3 loop is CASSDPNTEAFF. DNA of the CDR3: TGTGCCAGCAGTGACCCGAACACTGAAGCTTTCTTT.

The chain employs TRBV24-1 and TRBJ2-1, with 7 positions matching TRBD1. CDR1 and CDR2 from the germline V gene are KGHDR and SFDVKD. This CDR3 region has 13 residues. Trimming took 7 bases from V and 4 from J; bases not matched to a gene: 3. The CDR3 spells CATRQGDYNEQFF. The CDR3 region has the DNA TGTGCCACCAGGCAGGGGGATTACAATGAGCAGTTCTTC.

In its sample, this clonotype was seen a few times. The rearrangement joins TRBV6-1 to TRBJ2-7, with 9 bases matching TRBD2. Trimming took 8 bases from V and 6 from J; bases not matched to a gene: 14. The CDR3 has 15 amino acids. Germline CDR1 reads MNHNS; CDR2 reads SASEGT. The CDR3 loop reads CASEGRVAGDVEQYF. As DNA, the CDR3 is TGTGCCAGCGAGGGTAGGGTAGCGGGAGATGTCGAGCAGTACTTC.

There are a few counts of this clonotype. The rearrangement links TRBV6-5 to TRBJ1-1; D is unclear. Germline V gene sequence: CDR1 MNHEY, CDR2 SVGAGI. The CDR3 runs 12 residues. V was clipped by 0 bases and J by 11 bases, with 10 bases between them. The CDR3 region is CASSYSRTVAFF. The DNA for the CDR3 is TGTGCCAGCAGTTACTCGAGGACCGTGGCTTTCTTT.